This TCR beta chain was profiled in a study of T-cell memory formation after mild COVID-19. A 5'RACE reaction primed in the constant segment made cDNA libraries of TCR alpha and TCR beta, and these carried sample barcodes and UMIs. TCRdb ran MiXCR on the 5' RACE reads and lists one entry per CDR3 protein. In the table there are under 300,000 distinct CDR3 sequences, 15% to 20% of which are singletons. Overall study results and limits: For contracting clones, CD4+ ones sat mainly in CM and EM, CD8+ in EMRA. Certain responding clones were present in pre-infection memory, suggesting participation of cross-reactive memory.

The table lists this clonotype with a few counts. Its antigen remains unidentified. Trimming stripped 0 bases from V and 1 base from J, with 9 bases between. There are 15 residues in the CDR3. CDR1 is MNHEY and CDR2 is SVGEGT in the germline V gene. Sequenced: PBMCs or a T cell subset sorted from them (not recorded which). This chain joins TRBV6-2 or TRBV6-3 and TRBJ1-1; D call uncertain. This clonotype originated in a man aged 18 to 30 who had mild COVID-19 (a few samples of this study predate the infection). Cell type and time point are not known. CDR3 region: CASSYSSETNTEAFF. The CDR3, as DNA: TGTGCCAGCAGTTACTCGTCAGAAACGAACACTGAAGCTTTCTTT.